Below, 13 T cell receptor beta chains from the same sample are listed, as sequenced in a study of brain metastases from non-small cell lung cancer. TCRdb keeps only in-frame clones here, not all; method: immunoSEQ multiplex PCR. The table includes 2,500 to 3,000 clones, less than 90% detected once. Sequencing used primary lung tumor tissue. Receptors were obtained from a donor aged 40 or older with non-small cell lung cancer.

The chain links TRBV9 to TRBJ2-2; 7 nucleotides match TRBD1. Trimming took 1 base from V and 5 from J; bases not matched to a gene: 8. The CDR3 is made up of 16 amino acids. Germline assignment: CDR1 SGDLS and CDR2 YYNGEE. The CDR3 nucleotides are TGTGCCAGCAGCGTAAGGGACAGCCTACAAACCGGGGAGCTGTTTTTT. This codes for CASSVRDSLQTGELFF. The full variable domain, with the rest looked up from reference TRBV9 and TRBJ2-2, is DSGVTQTPKHLITATGQRVTLRCSPRSGDLSVYWYQQSLDQGLQFLIQYYNGEERAKGNILERFSAQQFPDLHSELNLSSLELGDSALYFCASSVRDSLQTGELFFGEGSRLTVL.

This sequence joins TRBV28 and TRBJ2-6; D is ambiguous. V was clipped by 3 bases and J by 0 bases, with 15 bases between them. Per germline, CDR1 MDHEN and CDR2 SYDVKM. This CDR3 is 18 amino acids long. CDR3 bases: TGTGCCAGCAGTTTCGAAGGGTTAAGGGCCTCTGGGGCCAACGTCCTGACTTTC. This gives the protein CASSFEGLRASGANVLTF.

As for this clone: One end of the junction does not line up with germline, which may come from a read error. This chain joins TRBV5-4 and TRBJ1-2; 9 bases agree with TRBD1. Germline V gene sequence: CDR1 SGHNT, CDR2 YYREEE (reference sequence). CDR3 size: 17 residues. CDR3 DNA sequence: TGTGCCAGCAGCAACCGGGACAGGGATCCCCTTAACTATGGTTACACCTTC. Protein product: CASSNRDRDPLNYGYTF.

The V gene is TRBV14, the J gene TRBJ2-5, with D uncertain. The V end was cut by 4 bases, the J end by 9 bases, with 15 bases between. Germline values: CDR1 SGHDN, CDR2 FVKESK. This CDR3 is built from 13 residues. CDR3 sequence: CASSPATSRAQYF. The DNA of the CDR3 is TGTGCCAGCAGCCCCGCAACCTCCCGGGCCCAGTACTTC.

The CDR3 coding sequence is TGTGCCAGCAGCTCGGGGCAGGGGACTCAGCCCCAGCATTTT. Amino acid sequence: CASSSGQGTQPQHF. The J gene is TRBJ1-5, the V gene TRBV2; D might be TRBD1 (6 bases). Germline V gene sequence: CDR1 SNHLY, CDR2 FYNNEI. The CDR3 covers 14 residues. Trimming took off 6 bases at V and 6 bases at J, with 15 bases between the two ends.

This clone was counted between two and nine times. This chain connects TRBV21-1 to TRBJ2-1; the table calls TRBD2, which could not be checked here. TRBV21-1 is a documented pseudogene. This CDR3 contains 12 residues. DNA for the CDR3: TGTGCCAGCAGCAAAACCGGCAATGAGCAGTTCTTC. Its protein product is CASSKTGNEQFF.

Remarks on this clone: The germline gene is not matched at one end of the junction; a read error may be the cause. The chain uses TRBV18 and TRBJ1-2; 11 nucleotides match TRBD1. CDR3 length: 17 residues. Germline V CDR1 and CDR2: KGHSH, LQKENI. CDR3 DNA sequence: TGTGTCAGCTTACCATCTCGGACAGGGGGCGTTCACTATGGCTACACCTTC. Residues: CVSLPSRTGGVHYGYTF.

CDR3 nucleotide sequence: TGTGCCAGCAGCCAAGAATCCGAAGGTTCAAAGTATGGCTACACCTTC. Translation gives CASSQESEGSKYGYTF. The rearrangement joins TRBV5-4 to TRBJ1-2; D is uncertain. The CDR3 has 16 residues. With 4 bases removed from V and 5 bases from J, the gap between germline ends came to 21 bases. Germline V gene lookup returns CDR1 SGHNT and CDR2 YYREEE (reference sequence).

Turning to this clone: One end of the junction does not line up with germline, which may come from a read error. The sample holds other DNA sequences that translate to the same CDR3. The CDR3 is CASSLQRTGPIYNEQFF. For the CDR3, the DNA is TGTGCCAGCAGCCTTCAACGGACAGGCCCCATCTACAATGAGCAATTCTTC. V usage is TRBV7-6 and J usage is TRBJ2-1; TRBD1 agrees at 7 bases. This CDR3 is built from 17 residues. CDR1 and CDR2 from the germline V gene are SGHVS and FNYEAQ.

The rearrangement uses TRBV6-1 and TRBJ1-5, with D unresolved. The CDR3 sequence is 11 residues long. CDR1 is MNHNS, CDR2 SASEGT, per germline. V lost 1 base, J lost 9 bases, and 4 bases lay in between. In DNA, the CDR3 is TGTGCCAGCAGTGAAGTCGGGCCCCAGCATTTT. Protein: CASSEVGPQHF.

This clone was recorded a few times. The V call is TRBV7-2, the J call TRBJ2-7; D gene unclear. Germline V gives CDR1 SGHTA, CDR2 FQGNSA. CDR3 length equals 13 residues. Trimming took off 4 bases at V and 6 bases at J, with 13 bases between the two ends. CDR3 coding DNA: TGTGCCAGCAGCTATACCCCAGGCGGCGAGCAGTACTTC. This codes for CASSYTPGGEQYF.

J is TRBJ2-5 and V is TRBV20-1; D unresolved. Trimming took 3 bases from V and 5 from J, leaving 7 bases between them. Germline V CDR1 and CDR2: DFQATT, SNEGSKA (reference sequence). This CDR3 spans 11 amino acids. The CDR3 loop reads CSASSGETQYF. The DNA of the CDR3 is TGCAGTGCTAGCTCCGGTGAGACCCAGTACTTC.

The V gene is TRBV28, the J gene TRBJ2-1; D is possibly TRBD1 or TRBD2 (5 bases each). This CDR3 spans 13 amino acids. Trimming shortened V by 10 bases and J by 6 bases, and 16 bases separated the two germline ends. Germline-derived CDR1 and CDR2 are MDHEN and SYDVKM. The CDR3 DNA reads TGTGCCACCCTCCGGGACCCTGGCAATGAGCAGTTCTTC. It encodes CATLRDPGNEQFF.